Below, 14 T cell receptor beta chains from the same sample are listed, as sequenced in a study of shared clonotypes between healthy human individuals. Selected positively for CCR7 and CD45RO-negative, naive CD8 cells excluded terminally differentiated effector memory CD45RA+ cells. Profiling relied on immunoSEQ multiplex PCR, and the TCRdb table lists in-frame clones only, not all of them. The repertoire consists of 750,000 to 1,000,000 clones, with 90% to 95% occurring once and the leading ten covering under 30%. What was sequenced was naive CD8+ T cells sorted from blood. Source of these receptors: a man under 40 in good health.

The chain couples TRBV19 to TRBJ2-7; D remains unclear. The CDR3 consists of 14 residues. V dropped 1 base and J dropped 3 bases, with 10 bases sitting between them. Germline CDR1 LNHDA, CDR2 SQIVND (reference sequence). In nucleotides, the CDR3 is TGTGCCAGTAGTATAGCCGACTTACACTACGAGCAGTACTTC. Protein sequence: CASSIADLHYEQYF.

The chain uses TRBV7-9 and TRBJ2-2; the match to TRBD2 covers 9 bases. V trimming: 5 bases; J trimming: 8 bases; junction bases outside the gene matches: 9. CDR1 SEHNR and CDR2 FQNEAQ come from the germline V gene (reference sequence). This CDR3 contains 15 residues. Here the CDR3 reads CASSQGLALGGELFF. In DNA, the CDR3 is TGTGCCAGCAGCCAAGGACTAGCGTTGGGAGGGGAGCTGTTTTTT.

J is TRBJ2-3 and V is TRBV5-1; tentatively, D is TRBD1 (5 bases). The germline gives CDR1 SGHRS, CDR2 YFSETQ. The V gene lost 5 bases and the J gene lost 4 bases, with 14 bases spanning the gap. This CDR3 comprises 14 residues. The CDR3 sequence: CASRGFRVADTQYF. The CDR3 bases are TGCGCCAGCAGGGGGTTCAGGGTTGCAGATACGCAGTATTTT. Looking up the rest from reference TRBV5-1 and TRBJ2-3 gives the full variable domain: KAGVTQTPRYLIKTRGQQVTLSCSPISGHRSVSWYQQTPGQGLQFLFEYFSETQRNKGNFPGRFSGRQFSNSRSEMNVSTLELGDSALYLCASRGFRVADTQYFGPGTRLTVL.

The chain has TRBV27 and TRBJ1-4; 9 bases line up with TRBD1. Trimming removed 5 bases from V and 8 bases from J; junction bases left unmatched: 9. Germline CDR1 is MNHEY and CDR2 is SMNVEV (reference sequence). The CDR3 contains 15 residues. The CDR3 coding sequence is TGTGCCAGCAGTCCGAAACAGGGGGCGAGAGAAAAACTGTTTTTT. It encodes CASSPKQGAREKLFF. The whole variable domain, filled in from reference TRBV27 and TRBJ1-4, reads EAQVTQNPRYLITVTGKKLTVTCSQNMNHEYMSWYRQDPGLGLRQIYYSMNVEVTDKGDVPEGYKVSRKEKRNFPLILESPSPNQTSLYFCASSPKQGAREKLFFGSGTQLSVL.

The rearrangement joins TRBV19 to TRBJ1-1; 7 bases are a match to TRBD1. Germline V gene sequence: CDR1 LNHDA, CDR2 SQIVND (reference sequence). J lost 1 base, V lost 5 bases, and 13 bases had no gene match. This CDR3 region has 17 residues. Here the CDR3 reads CASSPHPDRPRNTEAFF. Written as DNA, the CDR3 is TGTGCCAGTAGTCCCCACCCGGACAGGCCTAGGAACACTGAAGCTTTCTTT.

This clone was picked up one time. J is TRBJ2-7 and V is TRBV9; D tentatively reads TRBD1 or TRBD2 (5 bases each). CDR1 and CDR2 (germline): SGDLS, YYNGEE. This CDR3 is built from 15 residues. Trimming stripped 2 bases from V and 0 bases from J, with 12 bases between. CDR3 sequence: CASSVRDGSSYEQYF. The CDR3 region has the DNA TGTGCCAGCAGCGTTCGGGACGGCTCCTCCTACGAGCAGTACTTC.

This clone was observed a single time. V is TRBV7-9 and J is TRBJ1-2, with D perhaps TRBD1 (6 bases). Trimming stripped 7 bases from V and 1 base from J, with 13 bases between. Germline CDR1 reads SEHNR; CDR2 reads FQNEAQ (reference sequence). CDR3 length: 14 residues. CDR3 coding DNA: TGTGCCAGCACCGCAAGGACAGTTAACTATGGCTACACCTTC. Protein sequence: CASTARTVNYGYTF.

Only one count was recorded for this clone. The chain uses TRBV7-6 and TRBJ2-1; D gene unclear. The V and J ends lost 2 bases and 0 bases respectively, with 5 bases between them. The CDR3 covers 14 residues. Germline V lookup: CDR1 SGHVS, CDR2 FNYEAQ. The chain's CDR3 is CASSLYSSYNEQFF. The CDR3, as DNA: TGTGCCAGCAGCTTATACAGCTCCTACAATGAGCAGTTCTTC.

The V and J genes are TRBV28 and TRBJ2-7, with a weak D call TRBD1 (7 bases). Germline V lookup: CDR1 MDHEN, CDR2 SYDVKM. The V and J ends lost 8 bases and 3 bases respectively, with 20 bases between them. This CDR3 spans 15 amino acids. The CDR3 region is CASGLRGTAYYEQYF. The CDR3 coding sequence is TGTGCCAGCGGCCTCCGGGGGACAGCTTACTACGAGCAGTACTTC.

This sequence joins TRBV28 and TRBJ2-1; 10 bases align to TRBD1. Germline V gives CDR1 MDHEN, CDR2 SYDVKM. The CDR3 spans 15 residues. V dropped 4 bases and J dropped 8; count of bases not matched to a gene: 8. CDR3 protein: CASSSGQGRYDEQFF. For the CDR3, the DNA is TGTGCCAGCAGTTCGGGACAGGGGCGTTACGATGAGCAGTTCTTC.

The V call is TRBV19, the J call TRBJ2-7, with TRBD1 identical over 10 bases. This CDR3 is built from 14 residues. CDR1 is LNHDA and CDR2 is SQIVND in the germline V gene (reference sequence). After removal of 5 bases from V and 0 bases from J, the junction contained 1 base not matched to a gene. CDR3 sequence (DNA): TGTGCCAGTAGTCGGACAGGGGGCTCCTACGAGCAGTACTTC. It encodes CASSRTGGSYEQYF. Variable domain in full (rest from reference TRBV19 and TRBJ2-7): DGGITQSPKYLFRKEGQNVTLSCEQNLNHDAMYWYRQDPGQGLRLIYYSQIVNDFQKGDIAEGYSVSREKKESFPLTVTSAQKNPTAFYLCASSRTGGSYEQYFGPGTRLTVT.

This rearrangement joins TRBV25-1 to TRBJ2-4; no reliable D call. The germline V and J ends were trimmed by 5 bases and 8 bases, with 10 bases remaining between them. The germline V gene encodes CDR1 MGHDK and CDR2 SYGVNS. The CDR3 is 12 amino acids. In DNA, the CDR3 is TGTGCCAGCAGTTGGCAAGGGCACATTCAGTACTTC. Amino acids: CASSWQGHIQYF. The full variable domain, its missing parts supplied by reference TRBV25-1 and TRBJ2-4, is EADIYQTPRYLVIGTGKKITLECSQTMGHDKMYWYQQDPGMELHLIHYSYGVNSTEKGDLSSESTVSRIRTEHFPLTLESARPSHTSQYLCASSWQGHIQYFGAGTRLSVL.

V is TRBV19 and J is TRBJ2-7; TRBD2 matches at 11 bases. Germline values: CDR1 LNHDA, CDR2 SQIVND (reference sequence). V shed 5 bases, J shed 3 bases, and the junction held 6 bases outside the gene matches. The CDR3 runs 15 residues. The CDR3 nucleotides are TGTGCCAGTAGTTGGAGTGGGACTAGCGGCTACGAGCAGTACTTC. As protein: CASSWSGTSGYEQYF.

CDR3 loop: CASSLGVTGTGLYNEQFF. CDR3 nucleotides: TGTGCCAGCAGCTTAGGGGTAACGGGGACAGGTCTCTACAATGAGCAGTTCTTC. The chain combines TRBV11-2 with TRBJ2-1; 8 nucleotides line up with TRBD1. Trimming at V came to 1 base and at J to 3 bases, leaving 11 bases not matched to a gene. The germline V gene encodes CDR1 SGHAT and CDR2 FQNNGV. This CDR3 is built from 18 residues.